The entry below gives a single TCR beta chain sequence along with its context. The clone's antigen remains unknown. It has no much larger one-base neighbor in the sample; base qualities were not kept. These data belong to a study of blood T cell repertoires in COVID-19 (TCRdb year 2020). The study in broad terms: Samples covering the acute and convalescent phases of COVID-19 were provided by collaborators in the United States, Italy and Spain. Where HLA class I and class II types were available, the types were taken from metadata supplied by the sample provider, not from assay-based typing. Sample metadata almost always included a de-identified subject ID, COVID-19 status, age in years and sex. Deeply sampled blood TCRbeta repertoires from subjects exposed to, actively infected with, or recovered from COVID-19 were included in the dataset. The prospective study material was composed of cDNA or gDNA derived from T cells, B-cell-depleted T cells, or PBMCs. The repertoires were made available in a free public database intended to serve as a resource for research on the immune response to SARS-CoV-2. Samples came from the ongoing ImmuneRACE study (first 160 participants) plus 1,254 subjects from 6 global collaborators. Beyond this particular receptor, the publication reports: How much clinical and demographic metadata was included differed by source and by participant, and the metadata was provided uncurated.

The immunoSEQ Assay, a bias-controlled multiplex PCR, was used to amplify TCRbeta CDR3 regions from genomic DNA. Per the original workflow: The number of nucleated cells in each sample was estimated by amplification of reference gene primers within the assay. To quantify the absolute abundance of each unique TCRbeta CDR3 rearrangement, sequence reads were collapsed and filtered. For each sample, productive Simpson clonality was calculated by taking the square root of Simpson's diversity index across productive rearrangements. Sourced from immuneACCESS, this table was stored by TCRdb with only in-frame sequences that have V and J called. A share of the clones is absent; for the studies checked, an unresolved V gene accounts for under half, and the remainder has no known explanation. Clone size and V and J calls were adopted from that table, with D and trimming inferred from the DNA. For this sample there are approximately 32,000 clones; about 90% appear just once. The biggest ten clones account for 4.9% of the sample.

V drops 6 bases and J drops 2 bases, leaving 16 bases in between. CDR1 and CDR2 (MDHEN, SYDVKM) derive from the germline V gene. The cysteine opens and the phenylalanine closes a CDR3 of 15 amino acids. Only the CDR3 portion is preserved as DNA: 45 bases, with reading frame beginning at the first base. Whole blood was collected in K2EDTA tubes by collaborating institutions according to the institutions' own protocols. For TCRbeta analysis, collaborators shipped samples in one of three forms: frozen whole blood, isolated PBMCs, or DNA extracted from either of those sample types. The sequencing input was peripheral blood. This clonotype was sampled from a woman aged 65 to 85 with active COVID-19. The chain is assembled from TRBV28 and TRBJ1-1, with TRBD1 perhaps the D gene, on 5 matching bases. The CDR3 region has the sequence CASSVPQGGNTEAFF. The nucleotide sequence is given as TGTGCCAGCAGCGTTCCCCAGGGAGGAAACACTGAAGCTTTCTTT.